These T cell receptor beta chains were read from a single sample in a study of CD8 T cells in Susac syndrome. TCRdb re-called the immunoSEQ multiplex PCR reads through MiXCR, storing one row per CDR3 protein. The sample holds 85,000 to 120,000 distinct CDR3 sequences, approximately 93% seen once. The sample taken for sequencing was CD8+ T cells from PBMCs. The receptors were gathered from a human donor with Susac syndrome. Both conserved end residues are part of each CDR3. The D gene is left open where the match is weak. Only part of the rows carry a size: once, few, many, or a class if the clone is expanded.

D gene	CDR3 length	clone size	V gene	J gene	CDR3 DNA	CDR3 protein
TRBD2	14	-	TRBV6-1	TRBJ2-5	TGTGCCAGCAAGGAGCGGGGAGAGGACGAGACCCAGTACTTC	CASKERGEDETQYF
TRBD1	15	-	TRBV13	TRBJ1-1	TGTGCCAGCAGTTATTCCGGGACAGGGGAATTTGAAGCTTTCTTT	CASSYSGTGEFEAFF
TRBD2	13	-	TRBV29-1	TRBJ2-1	TGCAGCGTCTGGGGGGGGACTAAAAATGAGCAGTTCTTC	CSVWGGTKNEQFF
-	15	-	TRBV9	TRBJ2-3	TGTGCCAGCACCCCACCGGGCAGCCACACAGATACGCAGTATTTT	CASTPPGSHTDTQYF
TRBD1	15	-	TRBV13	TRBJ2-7	TGTGCCAGCAGAACTACAGGGGAGAGCTCCTACGAGCAGTACTTC	CASRTTGESSYEQYF
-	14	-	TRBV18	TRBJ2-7	TGTGCCAGCTCACCACTGGGGGATGAGTACGAGCAGTACTTC	CASSPLGDEYEQYF
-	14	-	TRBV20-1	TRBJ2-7	TGCAGTGCAACCGGGACGCAGGACTACTACGAGCAGTACTTC	CSATGTQDYYEQYF
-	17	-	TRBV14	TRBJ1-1	TGTGCCAGCAGCCAAGATTATGAGGGGCTTCTGAACACTGAAGCTTTCTTT	CASSQDYEGLLNTEAFF
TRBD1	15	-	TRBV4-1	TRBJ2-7	TGCGCCAGCAGCCAGGGGACAGGGAACAGCTACGAGCAGTACTTC	CASSQGTGNSYEQYF
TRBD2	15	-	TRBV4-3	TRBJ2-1	TGCGCCAGCAGCCCTCGTACGGGGGGGCCGGGTGAGCAGTTCTTC	CASSPRTGGPGEQFF
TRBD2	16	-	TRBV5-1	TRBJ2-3	TGCGCCAGCAGCTTTTCCGGGACTAGCATTATCGATACGCAGTATTTT	CASSFSGTSIIDTQYF
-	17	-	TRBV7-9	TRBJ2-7	TGTGCCAGCAGTTCATCCTCTGCCGGACAGTCAAGCTACGAGCAGTACTTC	CASSSSSAGQSSYEQYF
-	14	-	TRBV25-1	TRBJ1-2	TGTGCCAGCAGTGAATACAGGGCAGGTTATGGCTACACCTTC	CASSEYRAGYGYTF
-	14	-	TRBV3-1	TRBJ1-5	TGTGCCAGCAGTCCCGACGGGAGGAATCAGCCCCAGCATTTT	CASSPDGRNQPQHF
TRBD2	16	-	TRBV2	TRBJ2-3	TGTGCCAGCAGTGAGGCTAGCGGGAGGTACACAGATACGCAGTATTTT	CASSEASGRYTDTQYF
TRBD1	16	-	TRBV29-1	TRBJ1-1	TGCAGCGTTGAAGACCCAACAACTACAGGGGGCACTGAAGCTTTCTTT	CSVEDPTTTGGTEAFF
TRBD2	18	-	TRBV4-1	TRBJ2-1	TGCGCCAGCAGCCGAATACTAGCGGGGGGCCCCACCTACAATGAGCAGTTCTTC	CASSRILAGGPTYNEQFF
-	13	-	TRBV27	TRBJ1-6	TGTGCCAGCAGTTTATTGGGGAGCTCTCCCCTCCACTTT	CASSLLGSSPLHF
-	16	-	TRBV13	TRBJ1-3	TGTGCCAGCAGCTTAGGGGGTTCGTTCTCTGGAAACACCATATATTTT	CASSLGGSFSGNTIYF
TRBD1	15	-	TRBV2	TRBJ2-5	TGTGCCAGCATTCGTGACAGGGGCATCGGAGAGACCCAGTACTTC	CASIRDRGIGETQYF
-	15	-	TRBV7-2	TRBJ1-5	TGTGCCAGCAGCTTAGTCGAGGAGGGCAATCAGCCCCAGCATTTT	CASSLVEEGNQPQHF
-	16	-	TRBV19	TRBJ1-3	TGTGCCAGTAGTATAGACGCAGGACCACGAAGGAACACCATATATTTT	CASSIDAGPRRNTIYF
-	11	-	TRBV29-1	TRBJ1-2	TGCAGCGTTGTAGACGGGGATGGCTACACCTTC	CSVVDGDGYTF
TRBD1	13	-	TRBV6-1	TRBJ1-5	TGTGCCAGCAGGACAGGGAACAATCAGCCCCAGCATTTT	CASRTGNNQPQHF
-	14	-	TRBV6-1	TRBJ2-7	TGTGCCAGCAGTGAATCTATGACGAGCTACGAGCAGTACTTC	CASSESMTSYEQYF
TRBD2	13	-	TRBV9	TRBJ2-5	TGTGCCAGCAGCGTAGCGGGAGGTGAGACCCAGTACTTC	CASSVAGGETQYF
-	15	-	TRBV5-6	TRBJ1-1	TGTGCCAGCAGCTTGTTCAGGCAGAGGAACACTGAAGCTTTCTTT	CASSLFRQRNTEAFF
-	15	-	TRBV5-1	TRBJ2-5	TGCGCCAGCAGCTTGGATGCGGGGACCCAAGAGACCCAGTACTTC	CASSLDAGTQETQYF
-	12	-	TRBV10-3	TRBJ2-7	TGTGCCATCAGTGGATCAGGGCACGAGCAGTACTTC	CAISGSGHEQYF
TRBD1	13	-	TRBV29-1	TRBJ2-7	TGCAGCGCTGGAACAGGGGGTCTATACGAGCAGTACTTC	CSAGTGGLYEQYF
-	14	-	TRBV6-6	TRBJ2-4	TGTGCCAGCAGTTACGGGGGCGTAGCAGACATTCAGTACTTC	CASSYGGVADIQYF
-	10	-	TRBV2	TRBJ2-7	TGTGCCAGCAGAGACTACGAGCAGTACTTC	CASRDYEQYF
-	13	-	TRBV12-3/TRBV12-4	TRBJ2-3	TGTGCCAGCAGTTTGGCCTCCACAGATACGCAGTATTTT	CASSLASTDTQYF
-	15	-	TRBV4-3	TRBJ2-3	TGCGCCAGCAGCCAGGACCTAGATAGCACAGATACGCAGTATTTT	CASSQDLDSTDTQYF
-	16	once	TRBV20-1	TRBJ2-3	TGCAGTGCGGGGAGGTCGGGGGGCCTATTCACAGATACGCAGTATTTT	CSAGRSGGLFTDTQYF